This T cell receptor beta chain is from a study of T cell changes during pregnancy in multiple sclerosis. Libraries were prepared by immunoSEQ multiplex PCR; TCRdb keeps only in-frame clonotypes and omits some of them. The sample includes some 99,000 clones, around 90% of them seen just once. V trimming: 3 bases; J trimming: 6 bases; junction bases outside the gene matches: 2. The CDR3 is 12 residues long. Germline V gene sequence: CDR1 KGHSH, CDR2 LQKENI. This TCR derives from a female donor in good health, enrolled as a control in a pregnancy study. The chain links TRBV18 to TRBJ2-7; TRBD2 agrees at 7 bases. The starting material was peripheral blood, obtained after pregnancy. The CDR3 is CASSPGGREQYF. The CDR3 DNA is TGTGCCAGCTCACCGGGAGGGCGCGAGCAGTACTTC.